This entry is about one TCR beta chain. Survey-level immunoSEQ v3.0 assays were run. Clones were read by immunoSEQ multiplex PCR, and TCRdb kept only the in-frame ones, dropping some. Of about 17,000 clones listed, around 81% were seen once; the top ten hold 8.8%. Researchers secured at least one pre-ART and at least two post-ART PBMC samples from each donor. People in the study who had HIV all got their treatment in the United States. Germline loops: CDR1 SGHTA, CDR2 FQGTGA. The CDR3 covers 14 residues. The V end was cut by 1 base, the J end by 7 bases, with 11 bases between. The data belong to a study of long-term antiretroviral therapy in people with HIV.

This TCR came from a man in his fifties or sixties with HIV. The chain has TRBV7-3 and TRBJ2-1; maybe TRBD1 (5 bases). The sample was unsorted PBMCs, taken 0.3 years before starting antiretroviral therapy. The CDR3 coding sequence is TGTGCCAGCAGCTTAATTTCACAGGTGAATGAGCAGTTCTTC. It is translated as CASSLISQVNEQFF.